This T cell receptor (beta chain) was recovered during a study of human thymus T cells. The CDR3 loop spans 15 amino acids. Germline V gives CDR1 SGHDT, CDR2 YYEEEE. Trimming removed 10 bases from V and 0 bases from J; junction bases left unmatched: 12. With respect to this clone: What it binds is unknown.

It was from resections taken during corrective heart surgery that the thymus tissue came. Findings of the study overall: Related research described thymic repertoires that were highly overlapping among unrelated individuals. Among thymic and blood repertoires, usage of V and J genes appeared biased.

TCRdb keeps only in-frame clones here, not all; method: immunoSEQ multiplex PCR. The repertoire holds roughly 120,000 clones, with approximately 96% as singletons. The specimen sequenced was thymus tissue. This sequence joins TRBV5-6 and TRBJ1-1; 7 bases agree with TRBD1. The TCR comes from a boy younger than two with a congenital heart defect but otherwise immunologically healthy. The CDR3 sequence is CAGAPYGQVNTEAFF. In DNA form, the CDR3 reads TGTGCCGGAGCACCCTACGGACAGGTGAACACTGAAGCTTTCTTT.